One sample yielded the 15 T cell receptor beta chains listed below, sequenced in a study of neurological immune-mediated disorders (dated by TCRdb to between 2018 and 2020). Libraries were constructed by 5' RACE. Instrument used: Illumina HiSeq 2500. TCRdb took the public reads, trimmed them with fastp at Q25, ran MiXCR for clone calling and kept in-frame beta chains. Identical CDR3 proteins give one entry, which carries the most common genes and DNA. In all, the sample holds roughly 76,000 distinct CDR3 sequences, and 3.2% of those were seen once. Jointly, the top ten make up roughly 5.2% of the sample. The sample comprised PBMCs. The receptors were gathered from a woman in her forties or fifties with multiple sclerosis.

This clonotype was found many times. The chain uses TRBV3-1 and TRBJ2-1; TRBD2 matches at 8 bases. V lost 4 bases to trimming and J lost 4 bases; unmatched junction nucleotides: 6. The CDR3 sequence is 15 residues long. Germline CDR1 LGHDT, CDR2 YNNKEL (reference sequence). The CDR3 protein is CASSLRGVKYNEQFF. CDR3 nucleotides: TGTGCCAGCAGCCTGCGGGGGGTCAAGTACAATGAGCAGTTCTTC.

This clonotype was recorded many times. J is TRBJ1-2 and V is TRBV12-3 or TRBV12-4; D call uncertain. CDR3 length: 13 amino acids. Trimming stripped 1 base from V and 4 bases from J, with 7 bases between. CDR3 sequence reads: CASSLGHPYGYTF. In DNA, the CDR3 is TGTGCCAGCAGTTTAGGACACCCCTATGGCTACACCTTC.

The V and J genes are TRBV19 and TRBJ1-1; perhaps TRBD1 as D (5 bases). Per the germline V gene, CDR1 is LNHDA and CDR2 is SQIVND (reference sequence). CDR3 length: 13 amino acids. The V gene lost 3 bases and the J gene lost 7 bases, with 12 bases spanning the gap. DNA of the CDR3: TGTGCCAGTAGTATCTCAGGGAGAAATGAAGCTTTCTTT. This sequence encodes CASSISGRNEAFF. Based on the CDR3 plus reference TRBV19 and TRBJ1-1, the full variable domain is DGGITQSPKYLFRKEGQNVTLSCEQNLNHDAMYWYRQDPGQGLRLIYYSQIVNDFQKGDIAEGYSVSREKKESFPLTVTSAQKNPTAFYLCASSISGRNEAFFGQGTRLTVV.

This clonotype was observed a handful of times. Being one base from a much bigger clone, this may be a read error. The chain employs TRBV6-2 or TRBV6-3 and TRBJ2-3; D ambiguous. This CDR3 contains 12 residues. Germline V gene data show CDR1 as MNHEY and CDR2 as SVGEGT. The DNA for the CDR3 is TGTGACAGCAGTTCTAATACAGATACGCAGTATTTT. It specifies CDSSSNTDTQYF.

This clonotype has ten or more counts. The V call is TRBV5-1, the J call TRBJ2-7, with D possibly matching TRBD1 (6 bases). This CDR3 has 15 amino acids. V lost 5 bases and J lost 4, with 19 bases in between. The germline CDR1 and CDR2 sequences are SGHRS and YFSETQ. The CDR3 DNA sequence: TGCGCCAGCAGAGACAACTTCGTACAGGGATACGAGCAGTACTTC. Translation gives CASRDNFVQGYEQYF.

This clonotype was seen many times. The chain joins TRBV5-1 to TRBJ2-7; 10 positions match TRBD1. The CDR3 has 14 residues. With V trimmed by 9 bases and J by 2 bases, 8 bases remained unmatched. Germline assignment: CDR1 SGHRS and CDR2 YFSETQ. The CDR3 DNA reads TGCGCCATCGACAGGGGGCGCGGGACCTACGAGCAGTACGTC. Encoded protein: CAIDRGRGTYEQYV.

In this sample, this clonotype is medium-sized (0.01 to 0.1%). The chain recombines TRBV29-1 with TRBJ2-3; no clear D. With 3 bases removed from V and 0 bases from J, the gap between germline ends came to 13 bases. The CDR3 runs 15 residues. Germline CDR1 and CDR2: SQVTM and ANQGSEA. The chain's CDR3 is CSVDFGSTSTDTQYF. DNA of the CDR3: TGCAGCGTTGACTTTGGGTCAACTAGCACAGATACGCAGTATTTT.

This clonotype was observed many times. In DNA, the CDR3 is TGTGCCAGCAGCTTGGTTAGCGGGAGGACAGATACGCAGTATTTT. Its protein is CASSLVSGRTDTQYF. The chain has TRBV5-4 and TRBJ2-3; TRBD2 agrees at 10 bases. The CDR3 runs to 15 residues. Germline V gives CDR1 SGHNT, CDR2 YYREEE (reference sequence). After removal of 0 bases from V and 3 bases from J, the junction contained 1 base not matched to a gene.

This clonotype has at least ten counts. The chain couples TRBV7-2 to TRBJ2-3, with 8 nucleotides matching TRBD1. The germline V gene has CDR1 SGHTA and CDR2 FQGNSA. The CDR3 totals 16 residues. V lost 1 base to trimming and J lost 7 bases; unmatched junction nucleotides: 10. The CDR3 DNA follows: TGTGCCAGCAGCTTAGGTCCGGGACAGGCTCAGAATACGCAGTATTTT. This encodes CASSLGPGQAQNTQYF.

There are many counts of this clonotype. The J gene is TRBJ2-6, the V gene TRBV7-2; D ambiguous. CDR3 length: 14 amino acids. Trimming removed 6 bases at V and 0 bases at J, with 6 bases between. CDR1 and CDR2 (germline): SGHTA, FQGNSA. The CDR3 spells CASSEISGANVLTF. In DNA form, the CDR3 reads TGTGCCAGCAGTGAAATCTCTGGGGCCAACGTCCTGACTTTC.

This clonotype has ten or more counts. This chain links TRBV12-3 or TRBV12-4 with TRBJ1-2; D is unresolved. Trimming took off 6 bases at V and 0 bases at J, with 11 bases between the two ends. The CDR3 has 14 residues. The CDR3: CASSSPTTNYGYTF. The CDR3 DNA follows: TGTGCCAGCAGCTCCCCGACAACTAACTATGGCTACACCTTC.

This clonotype was recorded many times. This chain uses TRBV3-1 with TRBJ2-2; 7 bases align to TRBD1. The V gene end was trimmed by 1 base and the J gene end by 7 bases; junction bases not matched to a gene: 12. The CDR3 totals 17 residues. CDR1 LGHDT and CDR2 YNNKEL come from the germline V gene (reference sequence). The CDR3 bases are TGTGCCAGCAGCCAAGGAGACGTTAGGGGGCTGATCGGGGAGCTGTTTTTT. It yields the protein CASSQGDVRGLIGELFF.

This clonotype has a count of ten or more. The chain is built from TRBV7-3 and TRBJ2-2, with D uncertain. The V and J ends lost 5 bases and 0 bases respectively, with 4 bases between them. The CDR3 has 13 residues. From germline, CDR1 is SGHTA and CDR2 FQGTGA. CDR3: CASSRSNTGELFF. DNA for the CDR3: TGTGCCAGCAGCCGTTCGAACACCGGGGAGCTGTTTTTT.

This clonotype was seen repeatedly, ten times or more. The chain joins TRBV5-1 to TRBJ2-3, with D maybe TRBD1 (6 bases). There are 14 residues in the CDR3. Germline V gene lookup returns CDR1 SGHRS and CDR2 YFSETQ. Trimming left V 4 bases short and J 2 bases short, with 11 bases between. CDR3 coding DNA: TGCGCCAGCAGCCTGGACAGCGACACAGATACGCAGTATTTT. Its protein is CASSLDSDTDTQYF.

The chain links TRBV18 to TRBJ2-7; 7 bases are a match to TRBD1. The germline V gene encodes CDR1 KGHSH and CDR2 LQKENI. V lost 3 bases, J lost 1 base, and 6 bases stayed unmatched. The CDR3 covers 15 residues. The DNA of the CDR3 is TGTGCCAGCTCACCCCGACAGGGCGATTCCTACGAGCAGTACGTC. It translates to CASSPRQGDSYEQYV.